This entry features one TCR beta chain sequence. No cognate antigen has been identified for it. Within one base of it there is no much larger clone, and no base qualities were kept. This entry belongs to a study of blood T cells in healthy people across ages (dated by TCRdb to 2015 to 2017). The study in broad terms: In model experiments, template switching captured about one uniquely barcoded TCR beta cDNA molecule for every two T cells. The study measured age-related changes in TCR beta repertoire diversity using deep sequencing normalized with unique cDNA molecular identifiers. The donors were divided into four age groups: young (average approximately 17 years), middle-aged (approximately 41), aged (approximately 59) and long-lived (roughly 82). For two donors (one aged 18 to 29 and one aged 80 or older), the study analyzed two additional independent replicas of 1 million unique cDNA reads from the same blood draw. General conclusions and limits of the study: There was a strong correlation between observed TCR beta diversity and the percentage of naive T cells measured by flow cytometry. Compared with the aged group, the long-lived group had more naive CD4+ T cells, fewer expanded clones and increased TCR diversity, a pattern suggesting age selection. As age increased, observed TCR beta diversity per million T cells dropped in a roughly linear way, and a significant reduction was already evident by age about 40. Estimates of total diversity based on one million sequenced T cells were regarded as lower bounds and as underestimates. Donor CMV infection status was unknown, potentially confounding age-related changes in expanded clonotypes. Bulk unsorted PBMC profiling prevented conclusive comparison of naive and antigen-experienced compartments.

The library came from 5' RACE. TCRdb shows the sequencer as Illumina HiSeq 2500. A second PCR of 7 to 11 cycles was performed with a sample-barcoded 5' primer and a J-beta primer mix. A template-switch 5' adaptor carrying 12 random nucleotides introduced a unique molecular identifier onto each TCR beta cDNA molecule. Each sample yielded at least 2.5 million CDR3-containing paired-end reads. The Mint cDNA synthesis kit, primed by a TRBC-specific oligonucleotide, was used to synthesize first-strand cDNA from all RNA. After uracil-DNA glycosylase treatment, a first 18-cycle PCR used universal primers M1SS and BC2_uni_R on all cDNA. The paper's data handling went like this. For normalization, 1 million high-quality reads were randomly selected from each sample, with every read carrying a distinct molecular identifier. Instead of being binned into consensus sequences, reads with shared molecular identifiers were discarded. MiTCR, set to a Q25 quality threshold and the strictest error-elimination algorithm, was used for CDR3 identification, clonotype clustering and error correction. A nonparametric unseen species model with Euler transformation was used to estimate lower-bound total TCR beta diversity. Clones were called with MiXCR by TCRdb after fastp trimmed the public reads at Q25, and only in-frame beta chains were retained. Rows matching on CDR3 protein sequence are summarized as one entry with the most common DNA and genes. The authors' filters were not applied to this entry. The table for this sample lists over 750,000 distinct CDR3 sequences; 20% to 25% of them were counted only once. The ten largest clones capture under 10% of the sample.

The germline V gene yields MDHEN for CDR1 and SYDVKM for CDR2. V is clipped by 5 bases and J by 7 bases, and the sequence between their germline boundaries is 11 bases long. The CDR3, cysteine through phenylalanine, is 12 amino acids long. Of the read, only the CDR3 DNA is kept; its 36 bases are in frame from base 1. Donors were approximately 42 systemically healthy Caucasian individuals from Russia aged roughly 6 to 90 years. Around 9.8 milliliters of peripheral blood were collected from each donor into EDTA-treated Vacutainer tubes. Ficoll-Paque density-gradient centrifugation was used to isolate PBMCs, with at least 6 million obtained per sample. Total RNA was extracted from PBMCs with Trizol reagent, with at least 5.5 micrograms obtained per sample. Naive CD45RAhigh/CD27high T cell percentages were measured by flow cytometry on a PBMC aliquot from every donor. These data are also associated with another study on T cells of mothers and their children. Drawing on the second study: The donors were nine systemically healthy Caucasian individuals, made up of three mothers and their six children. cDNA synthesis used all of the extracted RNA, with 1.5 ug of RNA in each 15 ul reaction. In the second PCR, sample barcodes and 2-4 random nucleotides were introduced via the M1S primer. Over 8 million TCR beta CDR3 reads were obtained for each mother, and approximately 2.9 million reads were obtained for each child. Thymic selection similarly shapes TCR recombination output in related and unrelated pairs, with minor effect from inherited differences. Related mother-child pairs always showed normalized repertoire overlap that was slightly higher than in unrelated mother-child pairs, though the difference was never significant. With a sensitivity of approximately 93 clones per million clonotypes, no persistent microchimeric T cell clones were detected. The study used deep NGS to compare TCR beta repertoires of mothers and children, seeking features distinguishing related mother-child pairs from unrelated individuals. Mothers averaged about 40 +/- 4 years of age and children averaged around 11 +/- 4 years. After adapter ligation was performed with NEBNext reagents, the libraries were sequenced on an Illumina HiSeq 2000 with 100+100 nt paired-end reads. To prevent cross-contamination, the mother and child libraries were prepared a month apart and were sequenced in separate runs. Each donor had between about 500,000 and 2,100,000 distinct TCR beta clonotypes identified. Naive TCR beta clonotypes were estimated from low-frequency clonotypes matched to each donor's FACS-determined naive share, without sorting.

Recombination joined TRBV28 with TRBJ1-2; no confident D gene assignment can be made. Sequencing input: blood. The source of this sequence is a boy under 18 in good health. The CDR3 reads as follows: CASSSIQSGYTF. The DNA sequence is as follows: TGTGCCAGCAGTAGTATCCAGTCTGGCTACACCTTC.